A single sample is the source of the 28 T cell receptor beta chains below, sequenced in a study of blood T cell repertoires in COVID-19. Generated by immunoSEQ multiplex PCR, the TCRdb table keeps only in-frame clones and is missing some. Of 100,000 to 150,000 clones detected, roughly 84% appear once; the ten largest clones hold around 12%. Sequences were obtained from peripheral blood. All receptors come from a woman aged 25 to 39 who had recovered from COVID-19.

The V and J genes are TRBV14 and TRBJ2-3; D is undetermined. The CDR3 consists of 11 residues. Per germline, CDR1 SGHDN and CDR2 FVKESK. V was clipped by 1 base and J by 10 bases, with 6 bases between them. CDR3: CASSQGAPQYF. As DNA, the CDR3 is TGTGCCAGCAGCCAAGGCGCGCCGCAGTATTTT.

This clone was observed a single time. This chain joins TRBV9 and TRBJ2-7; 10 nucleotides line up with TRBD1. This CDR3 is built from 14 residues. CDR1 is SGDLS, CDR2 YYNGEE, per germline. V shed 3 bases and J 4 bases; nucleotides not matched to a gene: 4. CDR3 sequence (DNA): TGTGCCAGCAGCGAGACAGGGGGCGGGTACGAGCAGTACTTC. Encoded protein: CASSETGGGYEQYF.

CDR3 loop: CASSDRTYGYTF. CDR3 DNA sequence: TGTGCCAGTAGCGACAGGACCTATGGCTACACCTTC. The chain combines TRBV19 with TRBJ1-2; possibly TRBD1 for D (6 bases). Per the germline V gene, CDR1 is LNHDA and CDR2 is SQIVND (reference sequence). V shed 6 bases and J shed 4 bases, with 9 bases lying between them. The CDR3 loop spans 12 amino acids.

J is TRBJ2-1 and V is TRBV7-2, with D uncertain. The CDR3 consists of 13 residues. The V gene lost 1 base and the J gene lost 3 bases, with 4 bases spanning the gap. CDR1 and CDR2 from the germline V gene are SGHTA and FQGNSA. The chain's CDR3 is CASSLDYYNEQFF. CDR3 nucleotide sequence: TGTGCCAGCAGCTTAGACTACTACAATGAGCAGTTCTTC.

The rearrangement uses TRBV19 and TRBJ2-2; 7 bases match TRBD1. V lost 1 base and J lost 4; bases outside the gene matches: 6. Germline loops: CDR1 LNHDA, CDR2 SQIVND (reference sequence). CDR3 size: 16 residues. The CDR3 loop reads CASSIAYDRATGELFF. For the CDR3, the DNA is TGTGCCAGTAGTATAGCCTATGACAGGGCCACCGGGGAGCTGTTTTTT.

The gene calls are TRBV10-1 and TRBJ1-1; D not resolved. Per the germline V gene, CDR1 is WNHNN and CDR2 is SYGVQD (reference sequence). The CDR3 has 14 amino acids. Trimming removed 2 bases at V and 6 bases at J, with 13 bases between. The CDR3 coding sequence is TGCGCCAGCAGTGAGGAGGGCACGGGATCTGAAGCTTTCTTT. Amino acid sequence: CASSEEGTGSEAFF.

The V gene is TRBV3-1 (or the pseudogene TRBV3-2), the J gene TRBJ2-7; the D is unclear. The germline gives CDR1 LGHDT, CDR2 YNNKEL (reference sequence). Between the trimmed V and J ends, which lost 1 base and 4 bases, there was a span of 11 bases. The CDR3 sequence is 14 residues long. CDR3 DNA sequence: TGTGCCAGCAGCCAAGGACAAGTCGGTTACGAGCAGTACTTC. As protein: CASSQGQVGYEQYF.

This rearrangement joins TRBV10-2 to TRBJ2-1, with D tentatively TRBD2 (6 bases). CDR3 length equals 15 residues. V shed 0 bases and J shed 7 bases, with 13 bases lying between them. Germline lookup yields CDR1 WSHSY and CDR2 SAAADI. In nucleotides, the CDR3 is TGCGCCAGCAGTGAGTCTGCGGGGCTCGGGAATGAGCAGTTCTTC. Its translation: CASSESAGLGNEQFF.

Remarks on this clone: One end of the junction is discordant with germline, which a read error may explain. CDR3 coding DNA: TGTGCCAGCAGTGAAGGGACAGGGACCCTTTTT. It translates to CASSEGTGTLF. The V gene is TRBV2, the J gene TRBJ1-4; 8 positions match TRBD1. From germline, CDR1 is SNHLY and CDR2 FYNNEI. The CDR3 is made up of 11 amino acids.

CDR3 nucleotide sequence: TGCGCCAGCTTTCTAGGGGGAAGCTCCTACAATGAGCAGTTCTTC. Protein: CASFLGGSSYNEQFF. V and J are TRBV5-1 and TRBJ2-1; possible D gene TRBD1, 6 bases. The CDR3 loop spans 15 amino acids. The V gene lost 7 bases and the J gene lost 0 bases, with 14 bases spanning the gap. Germline loops: CDR1 SGHRS, CDR2 YFSETQ.

The chain couples TRBV4-2 to TRBJ1-1; no definite D call. CDR1 and CDR2 from the germline V gene are LGHNA and YNFKEQ. V was shortened by 0 bases and J by 8 bases, with 10 bases between the two germline ends. This CDR3 has 13 residues. The CDR3 DNA follows: TGTGCCAGCAGCCAAGATCGGGAGGGCGAAGCTTTCTTT. This encodes CASSQDREGEAFF.

This rearrangement joins TRBV5-6 to TRBJ1-6; TRBD1 matches at 10 bases. The CDR3 covers 16 residues. Germline assignment: CDR1 SGHDT and CDR2 YYEEEE. Trimming at V came to 1 base and at J to 8 bases, leaving 6 bases not matched to a gene. CDR3 DNA: TGTGCCAGCAGCTTGAACCGGGACAGGGGATATTCACCCCTCCACTTT. As protein: CASSLNRDRGYSPLHF.

The chain couples TRBV27 to TRBJ1-6, with D maybe TRBD1 (5 bases). V gave up 5 bases and J gave up 5 bases, with 13 bases separating them. Per the germline V gene, CDR1 is MNHEY and CDR2 is SMNVEV (reference sequence). CDR3 length equals 15 residues. This CDR3 reads CASSEWTRDNSPLHF. CDR3 DNA: TGTGCCAGCAGTGAGTGGACACGCGATAATTCACCCCTCCACTTT.

Details on this clone: The identical CDR3 is also encoded by other nucleotide sequences in the sample. The chain has TRBV2 and TRBJ2-7; tentative D call: TRBD1 (6 bases). V lost 2 bases, J lost 1 base, and 9 bases lay in between. From germline, CDR1 is SNHLY and CDR2 FYNNEI. CDR3 length equals 14 residues. The chain's CDR3 is CASSEQGQSYEQYF. CDR3 coding DNA: TGTGCCAGCAGTGAACAGGGGCAGTCCTACGAGCAGTACTTC.

The sample holds a few counts of this clone. The genes are TRBV7-9 and TRBJ2-7, with 12 bases identical to TRBD1. This CDR3 is built from 16 residues. The V and J ends lost 3 bases and 7 bases, in that order; junction bases with no gene match: 10. Germline V gene data show CDR1 as SEHNR and CDR2 as FQNEAQ (reference sequence). CDR3 DNA sequence: TGTGCCAGCAGCTTGCGGCCCGGGACAGGGGGCCTGGAGCAGTACTTC. Translating it yields CASSLRPGTGGLEQYF. The whole variable domain, filled in from reference TRBV7-9 and TRBJ2-7, reads DTGVSQNPRHKITKRGQNVTFRCDPISEHNRLYWYRQTLGQGPEFLTYFQNEAQLEKSRLLSDRFSAERPKGSFSTLEIQRTEQGDSAMYLCASSLRPGTGGLEQYFGPGTRLTVT.

The chain carries TRBV18 and TRBJ2-7; 10 nucleotides agree with TRBD2. The CDR3 loop spans 17 amino acids. Germline V lookup: CDR1 KGHSH, CDR2 LQKENI. The V segment lost 0 bases and the J segment 3 bases; nucleotides outside the gene matches: 8. The CDR3 spells CASSPPGLAGALYEQYF. The DNA of the CDR3 is TGTGCCAGCTCACCACCTGGGCTAGCGGGGGCCCTCTACGAGCAGTACTTC.

The chain is built from TRBV18 and TRBJ1-1, with TRBD1 matching over 8 bases. The trim removed 3 bases at V and 1 base at J, leaving 7 bases unmatched. There are 16 residues in the CDR3. In germline, CDR1 is KGHSH, CDR2 LQKENI. The CDR3 sequence is CASSPAAGGANTEAFF. The CDR3, as DNA: TGTGCCAGCTCACCTGCCGCAGGGGGCGCGAACACTGAAGCTTTCTTT.

The chain recombines TRBV10-3 with TRBJ2-3; tentatively, D is TRBD2 (5 bases). Trimming stripped 6 bases from V and 1 base from J, with 14 bases between. Germline values: CDR1 ENHRY, CDR2 SYGVKD. This CDR3 comprises 15 residues. CDR3 DNA: TGTGCCATCAGAGACGAGGGTAGGGGCACAGATACGCAGTATTTT. Protein: CAIRDEGRGTDTQYF.

This clone appeared a few times. This rearrangement joins TRBV9 to TRBJ1-2; D may be TRBD1 (5 bases). Germline values: CDR1 SGDLS, CDR2 YYNGEE. This CDR3 is 13 amino acids long. Trimming pared 4 bases from V and 8 bases from J, leaving 15 bases between. CDR3 protein: CASSPGLTRGYTF. CDR3 nucleotide sequence: TGTGCCAGCAGCCCGGGACTGACTCGGGGCTACACCTTC.

The chain has TRBV18 and TRBJ2-5; D gene uncertain. This CDR3 is built from 15 residues. Per germline, CDR1 KGHSH and CDR2 LQKENI. Trimming shortened V by 3 bases and J by 4 bases, and 15 bases separated the two germline ends. CDR3 protein: CASSPARSPRETQYF. CDR3 DNA sequence: TGTGCCAGCTCACCGGCCCGATCGCCCCGAGAGACCCAGTACTTC.

The V and J genes are TRBV12-3 or TRBV12-4 and TRBJ2-1; 9 bases map to TRBD2. Unmatched junction bases numbered 7, after V lost 9 bases and J lost 7 bases. This CDR3 is 13 amino acids long. The CDR3 bases are TGTGCCAGTTTTATAGCGGGGGCGAATGAGCAGTTCTTC. Protein product: CASFIAGANEQFF.

V and J are TRBV9 and TRBJ1-5, with unresolved D. Trimming shortened V by 0 bases and J by 5 bases, and 6 bases separated the two germline ends. CDR1 is SGDLS and CDR2 is YYNGEE in the germline V gene. The CDR3 consists of 13 residues. Here the CDR3 DNA reads TGTGCCAGCAGCGTAGACCAGGATCAGCCCCAGCATTTT. It encodes CASSVDQDQPQHF.

V is TRBV10-1 and J is TRBJ1-2, with a weak D call TRBD1 (5 bases). The V end was cut by 2 bases, the J end by 1 base, with 11 bases between. This CDR3 is 15 amino acids long. Germline V CDR1 and CDR2: WNHNN, SYGVQD (reference sequence). The CDR3, as DNA: TGCGCCAGCAGTGAGCCGGTCGACAGTAACTATGGCTACACCTTC. Encoded protein: CASSEPVDSNYGYTF.

This rearrangement joins TRBV7-3 to TRBJ2-1; tentative D call: TRBD2 (7 bases). The CDR3 covers 14 residues. Germline V CDR1 and CDR2: SGHTA, FQGTGA. V shed 0 bases and J shed 7 bases, with 10 bases lying between them. CDR3 loop: CASSLTGGGNEQFF. In DNA form, the CDR3 reads TGTGCCAGCAGCTTAACGGGAGGGGGAAATGAGCAGTTCTTC. The variable domain in full, with the rest retrieved from reference TRBV7-3 and TRBJ2-1, is GAGVSQTPSNKVTEKGKYVELRCDPISGHTALYWYRQSLGQGPEFLIYFQGTGAADDSGLPNDRFFAVRPEGSVSTLKIQRTERGDSAVYLCASSLTGGGNEQFFGPGTRLTVL.

This sequence joins TRBV6-5 and TRBJ1-5; 7 bases line up with TRBD1. The junction had 9 bases not matched to a gene; V was cut back by 6 bases and J by 4 bases. CDR1 is MNHEY and CDR2 is SVGAGI in the germline V gene. CDR3 length: 15 residues. The CDR3 sequence is CASSLNQGGNQPQHF. For the CDR3, the DNA is TGTGCCAGCAGCTTAAACCAGGGGGGAAATCAGCCCCAGCATTTT.

V is TRBV2 and J is TRBJ2-1; 13 bases are a match to TRBD2. Germline V gene data show CDR1 as SNHLY and CDR2 as FYNNEI. After removal of 3 bases from V and 2 bases from J, the junction contained 7 bases not matched to a gene. CDR3 length equals 18 residues. Written as DNA, the CDR3 is TGTGCCAGCAGTGATGTCTGGACTAGCGGGGGCGCCTACAATGAGCAGTTCTTC. Protein sequence: CASSDVWTSGGAYNEQFF.

The chain employs TRBV2 and TRBJ1-1; TRBD1 matches 10 bases. This CDR3 region has 13 residues. V shed 11 bases and J 2 bases; nucleotides not matched to a gene: 5. Looked up from germline, CDR1 is SNHLY and CDR2 is FYNNEI. The CDR3 loop is CAGGQGRNTEAFF. The CDR3 coding sequence is TGTGCCGGGGGACAGGGGCGCAACACTGAAGCTTTCTTT. Based on the CDR3 plus reference TRBV2 and TRBJ1-1, the full variable domain is EPEVTQTPSHQVTQMGQEVILRCVPISNHLYFYWYRQILGQKVEFLVSFYNNEISEKSEIFDDQFSVERPDGSNFTLKIRSTKLEDSAMYFCAGGQGRNTEAFFGQGTRLTVV.

This clone appeared once. CDR3 protein: CASSFAGGATGELFF. The CDR3 coding sequence is TGTGCCAGCAGCTTTGCGGGGGGCGCGACCGGGGAGCTGTTTTTT. This sequence joins TRBV7-9 and TRBJ2-2, with 8 bases aligning to TRBD2. The CDR3 is made up of 15 amino acids. Germline CDR1 SEHNR, CDR2 FQNEAQ (reference sequence). The V segment lost 3 bases and the J segment 5 bases; nucleotides outside the gene matches: 5. The complete variable domain, with remaining parts taken from reference TRBV7-9 and TRBJ2-2, reads DTGVSQNPRHKITKRGQNVTFRCDPISEHNRLYWYRQTLGQGPEFLTYFQNEAQLEKSRLLSDRFSAERPKGSFSTLEIQRTEQGDSAMYLCASSFAGGATGELFFGEGSRLTVL.